This T cell receptor beta chain was obtained from a study of lymphopenia after photon versus proton radiotherapy. Assay: immunoSEQ multiplex PCR; the TCRdb copy retains only in-frame clones and omits some. The sample has 25,000 to 30,000 clones, 81% seen once. Here the sequenced sample was peripheral blood, taken from a patient treated with photon-based radiotherapy. This TCR was sampled from a man in his fifties or sixties with gastric cancer.

In nucleotides, the CDR3 is TGCGCCAGCAGCGTACGGGGCGGGGAGCTGTTTTTT. It yields the protein CASSVRGGELFF. The chain recombines TRBV4-1 with TRBJ2-2; tentatively, D is TRBD2 (5 bases). Germline V gives CDR1 MGHRA, CDR2 YSYEKL. The CDR3 extends over 12 amino acids. Trimming removed 5 bases at V and 7 bases at J, with 8 bases between.